The clone carrying this T cell receptor (beta chain) was counted many times. The length of the CDR3 is 13 residues. Trimming stripped 6 bases from V and 0 bases from J, with 6 bases between. Each CDR3 protein gets one entry after TCRdb re-called the RACE reads with MiXCR. The sample shows some 84,000 distinct CDR3 sequences, around 8.8% of them seen only once. These data originate in a study of human T cells and chemical hapten exposure. Time point denoted: pre-sensitization, week 0. Treatment: therapeutic diphenylcyclopropenone sensitization with weekly scalp DPC. This receptor was taken from a man in his forties with alopecia areata. Some clones in this sample may be carry-over from other donors' samples. Sequenced here: whole blood, sampled in connection with sensitization to the hapten diphenylcyclopropenone (DPC). The chain recombines TRBV12-3 or TRBV12-4 with TRBJ1-5; D remains unclear. For the CDR3, the DNA is TGTGCCAGCAGCTTGAATAGCAATCAGCCCCAGCATTTT. It translates to CASSLNSNQPQHF.